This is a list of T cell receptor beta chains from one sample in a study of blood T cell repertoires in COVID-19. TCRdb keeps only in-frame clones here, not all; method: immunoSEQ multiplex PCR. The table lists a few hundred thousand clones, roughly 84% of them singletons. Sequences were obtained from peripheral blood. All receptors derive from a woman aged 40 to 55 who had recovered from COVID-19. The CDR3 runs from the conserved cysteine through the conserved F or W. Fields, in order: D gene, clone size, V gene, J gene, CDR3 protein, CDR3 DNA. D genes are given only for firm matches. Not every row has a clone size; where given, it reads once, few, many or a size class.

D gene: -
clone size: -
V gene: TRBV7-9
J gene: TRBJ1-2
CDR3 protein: CASSGAQGSYGYTF
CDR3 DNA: TGTGCCAGCAGCGGCGCCCAGGGTAGCTATGGCTACACCTTC

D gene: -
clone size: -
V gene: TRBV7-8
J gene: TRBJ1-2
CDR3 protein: CASSLARGSRRANYGYTF
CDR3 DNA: TGTGCCAGCAGCTTAGCGCGGGGATCCAGGAGAGCTAACTATGGCTACACCTTC

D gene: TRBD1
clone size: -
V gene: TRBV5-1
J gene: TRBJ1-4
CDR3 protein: CASSPTGMTNEKLFF
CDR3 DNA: TGCGCCAGCAGCCCGACAGGGATGACTAATGAAAAACTGTTTTTT

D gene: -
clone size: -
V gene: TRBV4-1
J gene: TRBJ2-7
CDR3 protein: CASSPGRNYEQYF
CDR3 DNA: TGCGCCAGCAGCCCAGGCCGGAACTACGAGCAGTACTTC

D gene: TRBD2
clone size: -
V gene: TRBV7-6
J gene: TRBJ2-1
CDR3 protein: CASSWPGTSVYNEQFF
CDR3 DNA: TGTGCCAGCAGCTGGCCCGGGACTAGCGTCTACAATGAGCAGTTCTTC

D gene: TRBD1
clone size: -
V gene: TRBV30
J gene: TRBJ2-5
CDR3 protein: CAWSDGQGLQETQYF
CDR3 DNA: TGTGCCTGGAGTGATGGACAGGGGCTCCAAGAGACCCAGTACTTC

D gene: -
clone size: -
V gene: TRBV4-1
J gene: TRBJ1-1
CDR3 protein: CASSQPGVNTEAFF
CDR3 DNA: TGCGCCAGCAGCCAACCCGGGGTAAACACTGAAGCTTTCTTT

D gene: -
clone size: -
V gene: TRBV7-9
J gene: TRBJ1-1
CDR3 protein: CASSQNPEATEAFF
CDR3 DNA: TGTGCCAGCAGCCAAAACCCAGAGGCCACTGAAGCTTTCTTT

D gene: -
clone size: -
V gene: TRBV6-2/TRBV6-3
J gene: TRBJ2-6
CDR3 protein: CASSYSSGSRANVLTF
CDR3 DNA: TGTGCCAGCAGTTACTCGAGCGGCTCCCGGGCCAACGTCCTGACTTTC

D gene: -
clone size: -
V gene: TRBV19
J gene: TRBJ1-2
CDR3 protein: CASKVQGEAGRGYTF
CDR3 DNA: TGTGCCAGTAAAGTCCAGGGCGAGGCCGGGCGTGGCTACACCTTC

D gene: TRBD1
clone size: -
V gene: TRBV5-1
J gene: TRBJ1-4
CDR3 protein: CASSFGGDRDEKLFF
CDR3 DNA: TGCGCCAGCAGCTTTGGCGGGGACAGAGATGAAAAACTGTTTTTT

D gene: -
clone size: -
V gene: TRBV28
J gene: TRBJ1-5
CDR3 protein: CASTPAASNQPQHF
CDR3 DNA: TGTGCCAGCACCCCCGCGGCAAGCAATCAGCCCCAGCATTTT

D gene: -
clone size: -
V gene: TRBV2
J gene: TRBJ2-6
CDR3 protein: CASSEARTPGANVLTF
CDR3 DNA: TGTGCCAGCAGTGAAGCGCGGACACCTGGGGCCAACGTCCTGACTTTC

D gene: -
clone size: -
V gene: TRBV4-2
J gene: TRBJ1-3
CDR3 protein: CASSRQTVPENTIYF
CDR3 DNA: TGTGCCAGCAGCCGACAGACAGTTCCCGAAAACACCATATATTTT

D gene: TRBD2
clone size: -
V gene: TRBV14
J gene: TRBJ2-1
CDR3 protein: CASNLAGAHNEQFF
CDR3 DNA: TGTGCCAGCAACCTAGCGGGGGCTCACAATGAGCAGTTCTTC

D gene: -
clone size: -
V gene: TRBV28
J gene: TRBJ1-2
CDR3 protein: CASSSDGYGYTF
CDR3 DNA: TGTGCCAGCAGTAGCGACGGTTATGGCTACACCTTC

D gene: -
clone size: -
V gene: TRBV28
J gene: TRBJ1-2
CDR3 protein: CASSSPPGGGYGYTF
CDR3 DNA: TGTGCCAGCAGTTCCCCCCCGGGAGGGGGCTATGGCTACACCTTC

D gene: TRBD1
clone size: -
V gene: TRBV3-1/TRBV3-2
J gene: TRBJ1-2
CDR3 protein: CASSPGGVDGYGYTF
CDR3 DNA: TGTGCCAGCAGCCCAGGGGGCGTTGATGGCTATGGCTACACCTTC

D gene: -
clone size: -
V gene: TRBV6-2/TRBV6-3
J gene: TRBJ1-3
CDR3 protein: CASSYPGSGNTIYF
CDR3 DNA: TGTGCCAGCAGTTACCCAGGTTCTGGAAACACCATATATTTT

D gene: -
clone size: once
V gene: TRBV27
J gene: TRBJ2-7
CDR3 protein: CASSFQGNGEQYF
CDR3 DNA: TGTGCCAGCTCGTTCCAGGGGAACGGCGAGCAGTACTTC

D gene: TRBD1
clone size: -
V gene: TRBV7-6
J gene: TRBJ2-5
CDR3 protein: CASFPGTGVINQETQYF
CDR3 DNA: TGTGCCAGTTTTCCCGGGACAGGGGTAATAAACCAAGAGACCCAGTACTTC

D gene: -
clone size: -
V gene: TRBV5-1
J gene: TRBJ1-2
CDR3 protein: CASSLVVRGQFYGYTF
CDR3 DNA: TGCGCCAGCAGCTTGGTGGTGAGGGGACAATTCTATGGCTACACCTTC

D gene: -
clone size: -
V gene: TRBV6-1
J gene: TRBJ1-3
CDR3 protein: CASSEDSFSGNTIYF
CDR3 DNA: TGTGCCAGCAGTGAGGACAGCTTCTCTGGAAACACCATATATTTT

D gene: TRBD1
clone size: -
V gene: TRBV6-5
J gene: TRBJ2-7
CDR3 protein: CASSYSGTAQDEQYF
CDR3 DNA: TGTGCCAGCAGTTACTCGGGGACAGCCCAAGACGAGCAGTACTTC

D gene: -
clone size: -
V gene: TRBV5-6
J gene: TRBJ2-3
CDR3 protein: CASSWGTLTDTQYF
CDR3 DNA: TGTGCCAGCAGCTGGGGGACACTTACAGATACGCAGTATTTT

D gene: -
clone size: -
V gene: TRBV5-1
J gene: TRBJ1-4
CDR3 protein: CASNKLGVRGTDGNEKLFF
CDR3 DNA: TGCGCCAGCAACAAGCTTGGAGTGAGAGGCACTGATGGTAATGAAAAACTGTTTTTT

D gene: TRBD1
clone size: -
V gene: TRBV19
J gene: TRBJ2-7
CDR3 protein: CASSIDAQGSYEQYF
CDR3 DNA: TGTGCCAGTAGTATAGACGCACAGGGGAGTTACGAGCAGTACTTC

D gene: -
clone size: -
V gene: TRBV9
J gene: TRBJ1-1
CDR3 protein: CASSVGGVNTEAFF
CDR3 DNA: TGTGCCAGCAGCGTAGGTGGAGTGAACACTGAAGCTTTCTTT

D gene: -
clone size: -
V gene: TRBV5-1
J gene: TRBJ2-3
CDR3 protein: CASRVSVMSTDTQYF
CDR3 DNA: TGCGCCAGCAGAGTTAGCGTGATGAGCACAGATACGCAGTATTTT

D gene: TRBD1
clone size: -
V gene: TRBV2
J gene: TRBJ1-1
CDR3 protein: CASSKGQGRVKAFF
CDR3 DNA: TGTGCCAGCAGCAAAGGACAGGGAAGGGTGAAAGCTTTCTTT

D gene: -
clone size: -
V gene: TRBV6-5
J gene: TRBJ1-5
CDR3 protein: CASSTQGANQPQHF
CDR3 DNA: TGTGCCAGCAGTACACAGGGTGCCAATCAGCCCCAGCATTTT

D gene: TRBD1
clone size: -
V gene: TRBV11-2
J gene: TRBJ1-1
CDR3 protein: CASRKWTGTEAFF
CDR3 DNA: TGTGCCAGCAGAAAATGGACAGGCACTGAAGCTTTCTTT

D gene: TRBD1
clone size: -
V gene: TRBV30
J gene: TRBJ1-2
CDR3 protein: CAWSRQGDGYTF
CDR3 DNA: TGTGCCTGGAGCCGACAGGGAGATGGCTACACCTTC

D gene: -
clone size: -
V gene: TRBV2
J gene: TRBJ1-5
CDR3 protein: CASSGGTSGNQPQHF
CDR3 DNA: TGTGCCAGCAGTGGGGGGACTTCTGGAAATCAGCCCCAGCATTTT

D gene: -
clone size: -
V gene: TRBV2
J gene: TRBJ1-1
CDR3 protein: CASSEGQLNTEAFF
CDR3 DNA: TGTGCCAGCAGTGAAGGGCAGTTGAACACTGAAGCTTTCTTT

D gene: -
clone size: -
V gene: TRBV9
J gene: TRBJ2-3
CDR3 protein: CASSTLGQPNLDTQYF
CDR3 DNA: TGTGCCAGCAGCACCTTGGGCCAGCCTAACCTAGATACGCAGTATTTT

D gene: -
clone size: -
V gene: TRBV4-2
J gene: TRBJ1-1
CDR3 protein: CASSQEAETEAFF
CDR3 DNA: TGTGCCAGCAGCCAAGAGGCGGAGACTGAAGCTTTCTTT

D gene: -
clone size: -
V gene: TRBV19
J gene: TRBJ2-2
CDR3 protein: CASSLPPQGRGRTGELFF
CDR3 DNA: TGTGCCAGTAGTCTCCCCCCCCAGGGGCGTGGTCGAACCGGGGAGCTGTTTTTT

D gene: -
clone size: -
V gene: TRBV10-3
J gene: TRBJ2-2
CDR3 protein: CAISESGSVTGELFF
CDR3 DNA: TGTGCCATCAGTGAGTCGGGCTCCGTAACCGGGGAGCTGTTTTTT

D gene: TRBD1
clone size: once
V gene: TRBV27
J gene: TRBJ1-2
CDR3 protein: CASSLLGQGNGYTF
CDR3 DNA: TGTGCCAGCAGTTTACTGGGACAGGGTAATGGCTACACCTTC